Presented here are 27 T cell receptor beta chains from one specimen sequenced in a study of blood T cell repertoires in COVID-19 (dated by TCRdb to about 2020). Library generation was performed with the immunoSEQ multiplex PCR assay. As stored in TCRdb, this immuneACCESS dataset retains in-frame rearrangements with V and J assigned. A fraction of the clones does not appear; measured against another copy, unresolved V genes explain less than half of the discrepancy, and the remainder lacks a known reason. Counted in this sample were about 240,000 clones; roughly 80% of them appeared once. Of the sample, around 9.6% falls within the top ten clones. The sequenced material came from peripheral blood. The source of these receptors is a woman older than 75 with acute or convalescent COVID-19.

The chain carries TRBV11-1 and TRBJ2-1, with TRBD2 matching over 8 bases. In germline, CDR1 is SGHAT, CDR2 FQDESV (reference sequence). The ends lost 2 bases at V and 9 bases at J; junction bases unmatched: 9. The CDR3 totals 15 residues. The CDR3 DNA sequence: TGTGCCAGCAGCTTAAAGGTTGCGGGGGGCGGTGAGCAGTTCTTC. It codes for CASSLKVAGGGEQFF.

The V call is TRBV10-3, the J call TRBJ2-6; 11 bases match TRBD1. The length of the CDR3 is 17 residues. Germline trimming cut 5 bases from V and 0 bases from J; bases unmatched to any gene: 3. Germline assignment: CDR1 ENHRY and CDR2 SYGVKD. CDR3 sequence reads: CAISLGTGGSGANVLTF. In DNA form, the CDR3 reads TGTGCCATCAGTCTCGGGACAGGGGGCTCTGGGGCCAACGTCCTGACTTTC.

This clone has only one observation. The sample has other DNA sequences that encode this CDR3 too. V is TRBV6-5 and J is TRBJ2-7; 7 bases are a match to TRBD1. V gave up 2 bases and J gave up 2 bases; unmatched junction bases: 6. The CDR3 is 15 amino acids. Germline V CDR1 and CDR2: MNHEY, SVGAGI. The CDR3 sequence is CASSYRQGVPYEQYF. The DNA for the CDR3 is TGTGCCAGCAGTTACCGACAGGGAGTCCCCTACGAGCAGTACTTC.

The chain has TRBV7-9 and TRBJ1-1, with D possibly being TRBD1 (5 bases). This CDR3 spans 14 amino acids. Per the germline V gene, CDR1 is SEHNR and CDR2 is FQNEAQ (reference sequence). V shed 1 base and J shed 4 bases, with 10 bases lying between them. The CDR3 is CASSLGQGRTEAFF. Here the CDR3 DNA reads TGTGCCAGCAGCTTAGGGCAGGGTCGCACTGAAGCTTTCTTT.

V usage is TRBV12-5 and J usage is TRBJ2-2; D may be TRBD2 (5 bases). Germline V CDR1 and CDR2: LGHNT, FRNRAP. The CDR3 has 14 amino acids. The ends were cut back, 0 bases at V and 6 bases at J, with 8 bases in the middle. DNA of the CDR3: TGTGCTAGTGGTTTGGTTTCCGGGGCCGGGGAGCTGTTTTTT. Translating it yields CASGLVSGAGELFF.

In its sample, this clone was seen a few times. This chain joins TRBV3-1 (or the pseudogene TRBV3-2) and TRBJ2-1; 13 positions match TRBD2. V shed 0 bases and J 8 bases; nucleotides not matched to a gene: 4. The germline CDR1 and CDR2 sequences are LGHDT and YNNKEL (reference sequence). CDR3 length equals 16 residues. CDR3 in DNA: TGTGCCAGCAGCCAAGAGACTAGCGGGGGGAGTTATGAGCAGTTCTTC. Translating it yields CASSQETSGGSYEQFF.

The chain combines TRBV3-1 (or the pseudogene TRBV3-2) with TRBJ2-1; TRBD2 matches 7 bases. The germline V gene encodes CDR1 LGHDT and CDR2 YNNKEL (reference sequence). There are 12 residues in the CDR3. Trimming removed 3 bases from V and 10 bases from J; junction bases left unmatched: 3. The CDR3 loop is CASSHGRGEQFF. The CDR3 bases are TGTGCCAGCAGCCACGGGCGGGGGGAGCAGTTCTTC.

This clone was detected only once. The gene calls are TRBV5-4 and TRBJ2-5, with D maybe TRBD2 (6 bases). The CDR3 covers 14 residues. CDR1 is SGHNT, CDR2 YYREEE, per germline (reference sequence). V gave up 3 bases and J gave up 2 bases, with 11 bases separating them. The CDR3 DNA reads as TGTGCCAGCAGCTCCCGGGACTTTCAAGAGACCCAGTACTTC. Amino acid sequence: CASSSRDFQETQYF.

The rearrangement uses TRBV3-1 (or the pseudogene TRBV3-2) and TRBJ1-1; maybe TRBD1 (6 bases). V dropped 4 bases and J dropped 6 bases, with 15 bases sitting between them. Germline loops: CDR1 LGHDT, CDR2 YNNKEL (reference sequence). This CDR3 is built from 14 residues. CDR3 DNA: TGTGCCAGCAGCCCCAGGGGCTTTTTCCCTGAAGCTTTCTTT. Its protein product is CASSPRGFFPEAFF.

This clone was seen only a few times. The genes are TRBV19 and TRBJ1-6; no clear D. Per the germline V gene, CDR1 is LNHDA and CDR2 is SQIVND (reference sequence). The germline V and J ends were trimmed by 6 bases and 0 bases, with 15 bases remaining between them. The CDR3 is 17 amino acids. The chain's CDR3 is CASRMAGGSSYNSPLHF. CDR3 in DNA: TGTGCCAGTAGGATGGCGGGAGGGAGCTCCTATAATTCACCCCTCCACTTT.

This chain links TRBV7-3 with TRBJ1-6; 7 bases map to TRBD1. This CDR3 is 13 amino acids long. Germline trimming cut 5 bases from V and 10 bases from J; bases unmatched to any gene: 5. In germline, CDR1 is SGHTA, CDR2 FQGTGA. In nucleotides, the CDR3 is TGTGCCAGCAGCCCCGGGACAGCCTCACCCCTCCACTTT. Its translation: CASSPGTASPLHF.

The chain uses TRBV30 and TRBJ1-6, with D perhaps matching TRBD1 (6 bases). Germline assignment: CDR1 GTSNPN and CDR2 SVGIG (reference sequence). Trimming shortened V by 5 bases and J by 5 bases, and 13 bases separated the two germline ends. The CDR3 has 14 residues. The CDR3 coding sequence is TGTGCCTGGGGAGCGGACAGAAATAATTCACCCCTCCACTTT. Translating it yields CAWGADRNNSPLHF.

The J gene is TRBJ2-7, the V gene TRBV2; D perhaps matches TRBD2 (6 bases). Germline lookup yields CDR1 SNHLY and CDR2 FYNNEI. Trimming took 6 bases from V and 0 from J, leaving 21 bases between them. This CDR3 is 17 amino acids long. CDR3 residues: CASRGGWGTQVSYEQYF. The DNA of the CDR3 is TGTGCCAGCAGGGGAGGTTGGGGTACTCAAGTCTCCTACGAGCAGTACTTC.

CDR3 residues: CATSRDSRVIYEQYF. The CDR3 region has the DNA TGTGCCACCAGCAGAGATAGCAGGGTTATTTACGAGCAGTACTTC. The gene calls are TRBV15 and TRBJ2-7, with D possibly TRBD1 on 5 matching bases. Per germline, CDR1 LNHNV and CDR2 YYDKDF (reference sequence). The CDR3 extends over 15 amino acids. V was shortened by 0 bases and J by 4 bases, with 13 bases between the two germline ends.

V gene TRBV12-3 or TRBV12-4 combines with J gene TRBJ1-1, with D perhaps matching TRBD1 (5 bases). This CDR3 has 13 amino acids. V lost 4 bases to trimming and J lost 4 bases, with 10 bases between them. CDR3 DNA: TGTGCCAGCAGTTCCAGGGTTGTCACTGAAGCTTTCTTT. Translated: CASSSRVVTEAFF.

V gene TRBV7-3 combines with J gene TRBJ2-1; TRBD2 matches at 12 bases. Per germline, CDR1 SGHTA and CDR2 FQGTGA. Trimming cost V 6 bases and J 1 base; bases outside gene matches: 4. This CDR3 spans 16 amino acids. CDR3 in DNA: TGTGCCAGCAGTCCTAGCGGGGGGGCTTCCTACAATGAGCAGTTCTTC. Amino acid sequence: CASSPSGGASYNEQFF.

The rearrangement uses TRBV30 and TRBJ1-5, with unresolved D. V lost 1 base and J 6 bases, leaving 10 bases between the germline ends. The CDR3 extends over 13 amino acids. The germline gives CDR1 GTSNPN, CDR2 SVGIG (reference sequence). CDR3 nucleotides: TGTGCCTGGAGTGCAGGTGCCTCTCAGCCCCAGCATTTT. This encodes CAWSAGASQPQHF.

V is TRBV28 and J is TRBJ1-5; D gene uncertain. The CDR3 has 16 amino acids. Per the germline V gene, CDR1 is MDHEN and CDR2 is SYDVKM. V lost 2 bases and J 1 base, leaving 12 bases between the germline ends. CDR3 residues: CASSLAGEGSNQPQHF. The DNA of the CDR3 is TGTGCCAGCAGTTTAGCCGGGGAAGGAAGCAATCAGCCCCAGCATTTT.

V and J are TRBV10-3 and TRBJ1-2; D gene uncertain. The CDR3 consists of 13 residues. Trimming took off 7 bases at V and 1 base at J, with 10 bases between the two ends. Germline CDR1 and CDR2: ENHRY and SYGVKD. The CDR3 DNA is TGTGCCATCACCCAAACTGTTAACTATGGCTACACCTTC. Translating it yields CAITQTVNYGYTF.

The chain employs TRBV11-2 and TRBJ2-3, with 7 bases identical to TRBD1. With V trimmed by 7 bases and J by 2 bases, 12 bases remained unmatched. The germline V gene encodes CDR1 SGHAT and CDR2 FQNNGV. The CDR3 spans 16 residues. The CDR3 bases are TGTGCCAGCACCCAGGGGACAGTTCATGACACAGATACGCAGTATTTT. Translating gives CASTQGTVHDTDTQYF.

The genes are TRBV7-9 and TRBJ1-3; no clear D gene. The CDR3 has 14 residues. From germline, CDR1 is SEHNR and CDR2 FQNEAQ (reference sequence). V lost 5 bases and J 0 bases, leaving 8 bases between the germline ends. The CDR3 DNA reads TGTGCCAGCAGCCGGGAGTACTCTGGAAACACCATATATTTT. Translation gives CASSREYSGNTIYF. Full variable domain (rest looked up from reference TRBV7-9 and TRBJ1-3): DTGVSQNPRHKITKRGQNVTFRCDPISEHNRLYWYRQTLGQGPEFLTYFQNEAQLEKSRLLSDRFSAERPKGSFSTLEIQRTEQGDSAMYLCASSREYSGNTIYFGEGSWLTVV.

The chain has TRBV19 and TRBJ1-4, with TRBD1 as a possible D gene (5 bases). V gave up 5 bases and J gave up 4 bases, with 14 bases separating them. The germline gives CDR1 LNHDA, CDR2 SQIVND (reference sequence). The CDR3 is 15 residues long. The CDR3 nucleotides read TGTGCCAGTAGTGCTTCAGGGAAGGGTAATGAAAAACTGTTTTTT. It encodes CASSASGKGNEKLFF.

The V gene is TRBV7-9, the J gene TRBJ2-3; D may be TRBD2 (7 bases). The CDR3 is made up of 17 amino acids. V lost 5 bases, J lost 2 bases, and 20 bases lay in between. Germline V CDR1 and CDR2: SEHNR, FQNEAQ (reference sequence). CDR3 sequence reads: CASSPARGGAYTDTQYF. The CDR3 DNA reads TGTGCCAGCAGCCCCGCGCGTGGGGGGGCTTACACAGATACGCAGTATTTT.

This chain joins TRBV9 and TRBJ2-3; D call uncertain. Per germline, CDR1 SGDLS and CDR2 YYNGEE. The CDR3 has 14 residues. V lost 2 bases and J lost 2, with 9 bases in between. The CDR3: CASSVQEPTDTQYF. CDR3 nucleotides: TGTGCCAGCAGCGTGCAAGAGCCCACAGATACGCAGTATTTT. Supplemented by reference TRBV9 and TRBJ2-3, the full variable domain reads DSGVTQTPKHLITATGQRVTLRCSPRSGDLSVYWYQQSLDQGLQFLIQYYNGEERAKGNILERFSAQQFPDLHSELNLSSLELGDSALYFCASSVQEPTDTQYFGPGTRLTVL.

This chain joins TRBV7-3 and TRBJ1-1, with 9 bases matching TRBD1. The CDR3 totals 14 residues. Germline CDR1 and CDR2: SGHTA and FQGTGA. The V gene end was trimmed by 4 bases and the J gene end by 10 bases; junction bases not matched to a gene: 10. CDR3 sequence reads: CASSSSSGTGRAFF. In nucleotides, the CDR3 is TGTGCCAGCAGCTCCAGCTCAGGGACAGGGCGAGCTTTCTTT.

The chain recombines TRBV6-4 with TRBJ2-7; 7 bases match TRBD2. J was trimmed by 6 bases and V by 2 bases; bases with no gene match: 4. The CDR3 is 13 residues long. Germline V gives CDR1 MRHNA, CDR2 SNTAGT. CDR3 nucleotides: TGTGCCAGCAGTGACGTGCGGGGGTCCGAGCAGTACTTC. Translating it yields CASSDVRGSEQYF.

This clone was observed a handful of times. The chain uses TRBV5-1 and TRBJ1-2; TRBD1 matches at 7 bases. Germline-derived CDR1 and CDR2 are SGHRS and YFSETQ. The CDR3 is 14 amino acids. The trim removed 4 bases at V and 5 bases at J, leaving 8 bases unmatched. This chain's CDR3 is CASSPTGTDYGYTF. The DNA of the CDR3 is TGCGCCAGCAGCCCGACCGGGACAGATTATGGCTACACCTTC. The whole variable domain, remainder taken from reference TRBV5-1 and TRBJ1-2, is KAGVTQTPRYLIKTRGQQVTLSCSPISGHRSVSWYQQTPGQGLQFLFEYFSETQRNKGNFPGRFSGRQFSNSRSEMNVSTLELGDSALYLCASSPTGTDYGYTFGSGTRLTVV.